These T cell receptor beta chains were read from a single sample in a study of blood T cells in healthy people across ages. A single record per CDR3 protein comes from TCRdb applying MiXCR to the 5' RACE reads. This sample yields 800,000 to 950,000 distinct CDR3 sequences, of which about 48% are seen a single time; about an eighth belongs to the top ten. The source material was blood. These receptors all stem from a man younger than 45 in good health. Both conserved end residues are part of each CDR3. D genes are given only for firm matches. Rows give clone size only sometimes, using once, few, many, or a class for an expanded clone.

TRBV7-2	few	TRBJ2-3	TRBD2	CASSLQAGGRTDTQYF	TGTGCCAGCAGCTTGCAAGCGGGGGGGCGCACAGATACGCAGTATTTT
TRBV29-1	many	TRBJ1-5	-	CSVLAGTGNQPQHF	TGCAGCGTCCTCGCAGGGACGGGCAATCAGCCCCAGCATTTT
TRBV20-1	few	TRBJ2-3	TRBD2	CSARERERGDTQYF	TGCAGTGCTAGGGAGCGGGAGAGAGGAGATACGCAGTATTTT
TRBV29-1	-	TRBJ2-5	-	CSVEDGGYGEQYF	TGCAGCGTTGAGGATGGGGGGTATGGTGAGCAGTACTTC
TRBV7-9	-	TRBJ2-3	-	CASSYTGTGTDTQYF	TGTGCCAGCAGCTACACAGGGACTGGCACAGATACGCAGTATTTT
TRBV7-9	-	TRBJ2-5	-	CASSPLGLPNNEQYF	TGTGCCAGCAGCCCCCTGGGATTACCAAACAATGAGCAGTACTTC
TRBV12-3/TRBV12-4	few	TRBJ2-1	-	CASSLGGMGNEQFF	TGTGCCAGCAGCTTAGGAGGGATGGGGAATGAGCAGTTCTTC
TRBV5-4	-	TRBJ2-4	-	CASSFRNDLNIQYF	TGTGCCAGCAGCTTTCGAAACGACCTAAACATTCAGTACTTC
TRBV29-1	-	TRBJ1-4	-	CSVRGRDEKLFF	TGCAGCGTCCGCGGCCGGGACGAAAAACTGTTTTTT
TRBV6-5	-	TRBJ1-2	-	CASSYSGNGYTF	TGTGCCAGCAGTTACTCAGGGAACGGCTACACCTTC
TRBV29-1	-	TRBJ1-2	-	CSVEGRGLRGYTF	TGCAGCGTTGAAGGCAGGGGTTTAAGGGGCTACACCTTC
TRBV7-7	many	TRBJ1-2	-	CASSPRRDYTF	TGTGCTAGCAGCCCGAGGAGAGACTACACCTTC
TRBV7-2	few	TRBJ1-4	-	CASSFQRNEKLFF	TGTGCCAGCAGCTTTCAGCGAAATGAAAAACTGTTTTTT
TRBV27	few	TRBJ1-2	-	CASSPRLSYGYTF	TGTGCCAGCAGTCCCAGACTGAGCTATGGCTACACCTTC
TRBV20-1	-	TRBJ2-7	TRBD2	CSARGLAGPLQSYEQYF	TGCAGTGCTAGGGGGCTAGCGGGTCCCCTACAGTCCTACGAGCAGTACTTC
TRBV9	-	TRBJ2-1	TRBD2	CASSVTSGGGEQFF	TGTGCCAGCAGCGTAACTAGCGGGGGGGGTGAGCAGTTCTTC
TRBV7-2	-	TRBJ2-3	-	CASRSRLSTDTQYF	TGTGCCAGCAGATCCCGACTGAGCACAGATACGCAGTATTTT
TRBV20-1	-	TRBJ1-5	-	CSARDPGASQPQHF	TGCAGTGCTAGAGATCCGGGGGCCTCTCAGCCCCAGCATTTT
TRBV30	-	TRBJ2-7	-	CAWGPDYEQYF	TGTGCCTGGGGACCTGACTACGAGCAGTACTTC
TRBV28	-	TRBJ2-7	-	CASSLFRGTYEQYF	TGTGCCAGCAGTTTATTTCGGGGGACGTACGAGCAGTACTTC
TRBV5-1	few	TRBJ1-6	-	CASSFLNSPLHF	TGCGCCAGCAGCTTTCTGAATTCACCCCTCCACTTT
TRBV6-1	-	TRBJ2-7	-	CASSETRPGEQYF	TGTGCCAGCAGTGAAACAAGGCCGGGGGAGCAGTACTTC
TRBV12-3/TRBV12-4	few	TRBJ2-2	TRBD2	CASSWGGSNTGELFF	TGTGCCAGCTCCTGGGGGGGGTCGAACACCGGGGAGCTGTTTTTT
TRBV3-1	-	TRBJ1-6	-	CASSQRAGNNSPLHF	TGTGCCAGCAGCCAAAGGGCAGGCAATAATTCACCCCTCCACTTT
TRBV28	few	TRBJ1-5	-	CASNRDSNQPQHF	TGTGCCAGCAATAGAGATAGCAATCAGCCCCAGCATTTT
TRBV12-3/TRBV12-4	-	TRBJ2-1	-	CASRHGQQGYEQFF	TGTGCCAGCAGGCACGGACAACAGGGATATGAGCAGTTCTTC
TRBV20-1	-	TRBJ2-1	TRBD2	CSARGGRRGGPNEQFF	TGCAGTGCTAGAGGGGGTCGGCGGGGGGGCCCCAATGAGCAGTTCTTC
TRBV28	-	TRBJ2-5	-	CASSPFETQYF	TGTGCCAGCAGCCCTTTTGAGACCCAGTACTTC
TRBV27	-	TRBJ2-3	TRBD2	CASRLAGTVTDTQYF	TGTGCCAGCAGGCTAGCGGGTACCGTAACAGATACGCAGTATTTT
TRBV12-3/TRBV12-4	-	TRBJ2-3	TRBD1	CASSFVVGQGGHTQYF	TGTGCCAGCAGTTTTGTAGTGGGACAGGGTGGCCATACGCAGTATTTT
TRBV10-3	-	TRBJ1-5	TRBD1	CAISAETGSGNQPQHF	TGTGCCATCAGTGCGGAGACAGGGAGCGGCAATCAGCCCCAGCATTTT
TRBV7-9	-	TRBJ2-7	-	CASTLDRLSGEQYF	TGTGCCAGCACCCTGGACAGACTTTCTGGCGAGCAGTACTTC
TRBV12-3/TRBV12-4	-	TRBJ2-7	TRBD1	CAGSSRDRASYGQYF	TGTGCCGGCAGTTCCCGCGACAGGGCTTCATACGGGCAGTACTTC
TRBV6-5	few	TRBJ1-2	-	CASSYSTLGAEGYTF	TGTGCCAGCAGTTACTCGACTCTGGGGGCAGAAGGCTACACCTTC
TRBV7-3	-	TRBJ2-3	-	CASSLTFKGTDTQYF	TGTGCCAGCAGCTTAACCTTCAAAGGGACAGATACGCAGTATTTT
TRBV20-1	-	TRBJ2-1	TRBD2	CSARGVAGGFNEQFF	TGCAGTGCTAGAGGGGTCGCGGGGGGGTTCAATGAGCAGTTCTTC
TRBV6-6	-	TRBJ1-2	-	CASSWGGGGYGYTF	TGTGCCAGCAGCTGGGGGGGGGGCGGCTATGGCTACACCTTC
TRBV5-1	few	TRBJ2-5	TRBD2	CASSLQLAGGQETQYF	TGCGCCAGCAGCTTGCAACTAGCGGGGGGCCAAGAGACCCAGTACTTC
TRBV20-1	-	TRBJ1-2	-	CSAPGHTDYGYTF	TGCAGTGCCCCGGGACACACGGACTATGGCTACACCTTC
TRBV5-1	-	TRBJ2-2	-	CASSIDVTGELFF	TGCGCCAGCAGCATCGACGTCACCGGGGAGCTGTTTTTT
TRBV6-2/TRBV6-3	few	TRBJ2-6	-	CASSLRVGANVLTF	TGTGCCAGCAGCCTCCGGGTGGGGGCCAACGTCCTGACTTTC
TRBV20-1	few	TRBJ2-3	-	CSVRTPGTDTQYF	TGCAGTGTCCGAACCCCAGGCACAGATACGCAGTATTTT
TRBV6-1	-	TRBJ2-7	TRBD2	CASRLAGAYEAAYEQYF	TGTGCCAGCAGGCTAGCGGGGGCCTACGAGGCGGCATACGAGCAGTACTTC
TRBV6-5	few	TRBJ2-2	-	CATQPTGNTGELFF	TGTGCCACCCAACCCACAGGGAACACCGGGGAGCTGTTTTTT
TRBV11-2	-	TRBJ2-3	-	CASSLIENTQYF	TGTGCCAGCAGCCTGATTGAGAATACGCAGTATTTT
TRBV25-1	-	TRBJ1-1	-	CASSEAGLMNTEAFF	TGTGCCAGCAGTGAGGCGGGGCTGATGAACACTGAAGCTTTCTTT
TRBV21-1	-	TRBJ1-5	-	CASSKGNGRNQPQHF	TGTGCCAGCAGCAAAGGGAACGGTCGGAATCAGCCCCAGCATTTT
TRBV10-3	-	TRBJ1-6	-	CAIGRDGSYNSPLHF	TGTGCCATCGGCCGGGATGGCTCCTATAATTCACCCCTCCACTTT
TRBV27	-	TRBJ2-5	-	CASRHTGVETQYF	TGTGCCAGCAGACATACGGGGGTAGAGACCCAGTACTTC
TRBV30	-	TRBJ2-1	TRBD2	CAWGAGGASYNEQFF	TGTGCCTGGGGAGCGGGGGGGGCCTCCTACAATGAGCAGTTCTTC
TRBV7-8	-	TRBJ1-4	-	CASSLFGGGRNEKLFF	TGTGCCAGCAGCTTATTCGGGGGGGGGAGAAATGAAAAACTGTTTTTT
TRBV12-3/TRBV12-4	-	TRBJ2-3	TRBD2	CASKAGARVSADAQYF	TGTGCCAGCAAAGCGGGGGCGAGAGTTAGCGCAGATGCGCAGTATTTT
TRBV5-1	few	TRBJ1-1	-	CASSFGQILGNTEAFF	TGCGCCAGCAGCTTCGGACAGATCCTTGGGAACACTGAAGCTTTCTTT
TRBV12-3/TRBV12-4	-	TRBJ1-3	-	CASRLDGAGNTIYF	TGTGCCAGCAGGTTGGACGGGGCTGGAAACACCATATATTTT